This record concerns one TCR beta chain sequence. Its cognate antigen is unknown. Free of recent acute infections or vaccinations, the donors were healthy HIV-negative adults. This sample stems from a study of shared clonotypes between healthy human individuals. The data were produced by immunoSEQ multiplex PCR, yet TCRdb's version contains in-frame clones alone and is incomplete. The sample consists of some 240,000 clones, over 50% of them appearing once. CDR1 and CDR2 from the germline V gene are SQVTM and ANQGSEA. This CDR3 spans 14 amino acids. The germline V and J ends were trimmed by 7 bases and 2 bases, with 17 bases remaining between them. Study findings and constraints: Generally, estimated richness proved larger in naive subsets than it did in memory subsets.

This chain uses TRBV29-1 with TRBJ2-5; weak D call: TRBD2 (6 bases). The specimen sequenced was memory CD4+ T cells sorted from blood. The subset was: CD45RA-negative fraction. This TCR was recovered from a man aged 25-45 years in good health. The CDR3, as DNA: TGCAGCGCTCGGGGACCGCGGGATCAAGAGACCCAGTACTTC. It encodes CSARGPRDQETQYF. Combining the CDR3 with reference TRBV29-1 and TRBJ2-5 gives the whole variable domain SAVISQKPSRDICQRGTSLTIQCQVDSQVTMMFWYRQQPGQSLTLIATANQGSEATYESGFVIDKFPISRPNLTFSTLTVSNMSPEDSSIYLCSARGPRDQETQYFGPGTRLLVL.